This TCR beta chain was profiled in a study of blood T cells in healthy people across ages. This clonotype was counted once. Its specificity is unknown. The CDR3 loop spans 17 amino acids. CDR1 MGHDK and CDR2 SYGVNS come from the germline V gene. V lost 1 base, J lost 8 bases, and 21 bases lay in between. Every donor contributed approximately 10 milliliters of peripheral blood by blood draw. Points from the study as a whole: Diversity was higher, and naive CD4+ cells more numerous, in long-lived donors than in aged donors.

Combining a sample-barcoded 5' primer with a J-beta primer mix, a second PCR ran for roughly 7 to 12 cycles. Via MiXCR, TCRdb re-called the 5' RACE reads, giving one row per CDR3 protein. The sample has about 1.4 million distinct CDR3 sequences; approximately 59% are singletons. This sequence was found in a man between 18 and 29 years old in good health. Specimen: blood. The gene calls are TRBV25-1 and TRBJ2-1; D is possibly TRBD1 (6 bases). The CDR3 DNA reads as TGTGCCAGCAGTGAATCTCGGGCAGGGGCTCCGTACGATGAGCAGTTCTTC. Amino acid sequence: CASSESRAGAPYDEQFF.